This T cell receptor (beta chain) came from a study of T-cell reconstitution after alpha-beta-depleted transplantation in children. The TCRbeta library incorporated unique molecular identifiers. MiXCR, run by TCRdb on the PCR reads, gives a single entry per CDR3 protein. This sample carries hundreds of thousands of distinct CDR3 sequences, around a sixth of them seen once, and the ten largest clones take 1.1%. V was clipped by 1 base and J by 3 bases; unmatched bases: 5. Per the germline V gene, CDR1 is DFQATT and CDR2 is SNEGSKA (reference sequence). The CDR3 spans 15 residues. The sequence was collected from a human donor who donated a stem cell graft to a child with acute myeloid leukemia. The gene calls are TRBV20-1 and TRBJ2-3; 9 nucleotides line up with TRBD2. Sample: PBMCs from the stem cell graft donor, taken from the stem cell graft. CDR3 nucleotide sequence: TGCAGTGCTAGAGCCCTAGCGGGGAGTACAGATACGCAGTATTTT. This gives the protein CSARALAGSTDTQYF.